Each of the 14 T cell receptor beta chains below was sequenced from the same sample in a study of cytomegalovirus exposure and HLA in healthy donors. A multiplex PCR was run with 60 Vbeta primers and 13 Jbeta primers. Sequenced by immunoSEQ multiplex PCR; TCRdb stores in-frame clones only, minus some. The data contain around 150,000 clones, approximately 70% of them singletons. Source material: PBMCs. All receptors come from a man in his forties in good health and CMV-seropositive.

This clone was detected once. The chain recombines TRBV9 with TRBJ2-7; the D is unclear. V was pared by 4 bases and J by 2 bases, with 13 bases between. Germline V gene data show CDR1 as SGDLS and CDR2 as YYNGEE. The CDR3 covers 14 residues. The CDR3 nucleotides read TGTGCCAGCAGCCCGCCCGCGAGTCCCTACGAGCAGTACTTC. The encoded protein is CASSPPASPYEQYF.

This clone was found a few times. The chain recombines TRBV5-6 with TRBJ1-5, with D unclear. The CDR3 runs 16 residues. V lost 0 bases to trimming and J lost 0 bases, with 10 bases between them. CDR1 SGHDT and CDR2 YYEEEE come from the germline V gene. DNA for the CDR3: TGTGCCAGCAGCTTGGGGGCAGGTACTAGCAATCAGCCCCAGCATTTT. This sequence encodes CASSLGAGTSNQPQHF.

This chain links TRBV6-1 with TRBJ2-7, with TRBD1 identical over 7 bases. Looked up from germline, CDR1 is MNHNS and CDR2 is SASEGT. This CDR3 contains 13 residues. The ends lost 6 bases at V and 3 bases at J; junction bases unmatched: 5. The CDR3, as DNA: TGTGCCAGCAGCCAGGGGGACAGCTACGAGCAGTACTTC. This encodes CASSQGDSYEQYF.

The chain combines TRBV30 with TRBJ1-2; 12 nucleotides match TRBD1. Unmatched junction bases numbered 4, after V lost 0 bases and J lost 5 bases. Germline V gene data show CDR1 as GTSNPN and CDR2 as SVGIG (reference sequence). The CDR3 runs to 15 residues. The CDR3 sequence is CAWSVGTGGGYGYTF. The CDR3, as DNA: TGTGCCTGGAGTGTAGGGACAGGGGGCGGGTATGGCTACACCTTC. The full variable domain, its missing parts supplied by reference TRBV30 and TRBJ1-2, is SQTIHQWPATLVQPVGSPLSLECTVEGTSNPNLYWYRQAAGRGLQLLFYSVGIGQISSEVPQNLSASRPQDRQFILSSKKLLLSDSGFYLCAWSVGTGGGYGYTFGSGTRLTVV.

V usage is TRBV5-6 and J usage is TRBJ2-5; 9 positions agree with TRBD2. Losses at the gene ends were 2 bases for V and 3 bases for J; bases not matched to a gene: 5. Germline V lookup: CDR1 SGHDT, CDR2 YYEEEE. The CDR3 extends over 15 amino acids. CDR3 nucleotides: TGTGCCAGCAGCTTTGGGGCGGGGGGGGAAGAGACCCAGTACTTC. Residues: CASSFGAGGEETQYF.

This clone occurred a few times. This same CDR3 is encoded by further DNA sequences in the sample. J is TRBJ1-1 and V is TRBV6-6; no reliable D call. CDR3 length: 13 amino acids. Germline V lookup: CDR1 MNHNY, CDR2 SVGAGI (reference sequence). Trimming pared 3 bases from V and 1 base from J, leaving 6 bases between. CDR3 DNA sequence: TGTGCCAGCAGTTATAGAGGGAACACTGAAGCTTTCTTT. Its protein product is CASSYRGNTEAFF.

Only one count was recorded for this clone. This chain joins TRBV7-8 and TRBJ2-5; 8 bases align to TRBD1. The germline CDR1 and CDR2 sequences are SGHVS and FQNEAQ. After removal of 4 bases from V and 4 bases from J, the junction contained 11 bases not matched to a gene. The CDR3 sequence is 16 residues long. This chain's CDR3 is CASSSPADRVLETQYF. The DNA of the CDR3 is TGTGCCAGCAGCTCGCCTGCGGACAGGGTCTTAGAGACCCAGTACTTC.

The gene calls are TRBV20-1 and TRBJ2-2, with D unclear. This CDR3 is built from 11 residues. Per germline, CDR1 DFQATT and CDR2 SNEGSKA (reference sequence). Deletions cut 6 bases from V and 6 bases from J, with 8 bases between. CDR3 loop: CSAPIAGELFF. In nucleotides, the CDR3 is TGCAGTGCCCCAATTGCCGGGGAGCTGTTTTTT.

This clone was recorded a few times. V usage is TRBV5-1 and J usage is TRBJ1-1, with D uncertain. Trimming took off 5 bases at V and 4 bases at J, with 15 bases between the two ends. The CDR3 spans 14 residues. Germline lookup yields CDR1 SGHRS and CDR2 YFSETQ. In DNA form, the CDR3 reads TGCGCCAGCAGAGAGCTTTCAGCGTCCACTGAAGCTTTCTTT. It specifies CASRELSASTEAFF.

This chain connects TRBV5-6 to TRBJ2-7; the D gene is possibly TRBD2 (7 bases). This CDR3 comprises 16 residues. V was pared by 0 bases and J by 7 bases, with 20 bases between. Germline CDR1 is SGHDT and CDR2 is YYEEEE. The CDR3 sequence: CASSLAGGPSRGEQYF. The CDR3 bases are TGTGCCAGCAGCTTGGCGGGGGGCCCCTCCAGGGGTGAGCAGTACTTC.

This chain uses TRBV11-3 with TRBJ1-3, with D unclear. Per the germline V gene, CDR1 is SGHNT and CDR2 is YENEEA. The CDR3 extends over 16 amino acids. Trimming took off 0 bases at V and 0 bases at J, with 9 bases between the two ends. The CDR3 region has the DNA TGTGCCAGCAGCTTAGAAGCAGGCGTCTCTGGAAACACCATATATTTT. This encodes CASSLEAGVSGNTIYF.

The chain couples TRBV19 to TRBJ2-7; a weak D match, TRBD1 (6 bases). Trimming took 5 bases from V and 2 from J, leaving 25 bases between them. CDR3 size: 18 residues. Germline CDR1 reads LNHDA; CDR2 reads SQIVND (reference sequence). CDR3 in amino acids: CASSAQGSETQGPYEQYF. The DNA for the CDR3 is TGTGCCAGTAGTGCTCAGGGGTCTGAGACACAAGGGCCCTACGAGCAGTACTTC.

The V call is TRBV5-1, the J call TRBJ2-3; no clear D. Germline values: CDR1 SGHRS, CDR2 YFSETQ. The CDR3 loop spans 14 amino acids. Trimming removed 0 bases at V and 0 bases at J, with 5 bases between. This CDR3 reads CASSLAPSTDTQYF. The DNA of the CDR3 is TGCGCCAGCAGCTTGGCTCCTAGCACAGATACGCAGTATTTT.

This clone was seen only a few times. Here the CDR3 reads CAISEALARSSYNEQFF. In nucleotides, the CDR3 is TGTGCCATCAGTGAGGCTCTAGCGAGAAGCTCCTACAATGAGCAGTTCTTC. V gene TRBV10-3 combines with J gene TRBJ2-1, with D possibly being TRBD2 (6 bases). This CDR3 comprises 17 residues. Germline loops: CDR1 ENHRY, CDR2 SYGVKD. The ends were cut back, 2 bases at V and 0 bases at J, with 14 bases in the middle.